This TCR beta chain comes out of a study of response to subunit inactivated influenza vaccine (dated by TCRdb to 2017 to 2018). Concerning the study at large: To follow how T cells responded to a trivalent subunit inactivated influenza vaccine, the researchers relied on deep quantitative profiling of the T cell receptor repertoire.

According to the germline V gene (reference sequence), CDR1 reads LNHDA and CDR2 reads SQIVND. The CDR3 runs 19 residues from the cysteine to the phenylalanine. Solely the CDR3 DNA is kept, with 57 bases framed from the first base. Relative to germline, V is missing 5 bases and J is missing 4 bases, with 14 bases of the junction outside any gene match. Concerning this clonotype itself: This receptor's antigen is unknown. The input lacks base qualities; no much larger clone sits a single base away.

Study-wide conclusions, independent of this receptor: According to the authors, only a limited number of new T cells may be recruited by each seasonal influenza vaccination.

The library was built by means of RT-PCR. Sequenced using an Illumina HiSeq 2500. TCRdb trimmed public reads at Q25 via fastp, called clones via MiXCR and kept in-frame beta chains. Every entry covers one CDR3 protein and lists the most common genes and DNA from its rows. Counted in this sample were about 700,000 distinct CDR3 sequences; about 15% of them appeared once. Around 6.5% of the sample is taken by the ten largest. The starting material was PBMCs from blood, obtained around 15 days before vaccination. The sequence is built from TRBV19 and TRBJ2-3, and 14 junctional nucleotides match TRBD2. The origin of this receptor is a man aged 45 to 65 who received an inactivated influenza vaccine. Donor details come from another sample of the same person, matched by shared clones. The sequenced DNA: TGTGCCAGTAGTTTAAGGCCTGGGACTAGCGGGAGTCGGGCAGATACGCAGTATTTT. Its protein product is CASSLRPGTSGSRADTQYF. Here the CDR3 is joined to the reference TRBV19 and TRBJ2-3 genes, and the full variable domain is: DGGITQSPKYLFRKEGQNVTLSCEQNLNHDAMYWYRQDPGQGLRLIYYSQIVNDFQKGDIAEGYSVSREKKESFPLTVTSAQKNPTAFYLCASSLRPGTSGSRADTQYFGPGTRLTVL.